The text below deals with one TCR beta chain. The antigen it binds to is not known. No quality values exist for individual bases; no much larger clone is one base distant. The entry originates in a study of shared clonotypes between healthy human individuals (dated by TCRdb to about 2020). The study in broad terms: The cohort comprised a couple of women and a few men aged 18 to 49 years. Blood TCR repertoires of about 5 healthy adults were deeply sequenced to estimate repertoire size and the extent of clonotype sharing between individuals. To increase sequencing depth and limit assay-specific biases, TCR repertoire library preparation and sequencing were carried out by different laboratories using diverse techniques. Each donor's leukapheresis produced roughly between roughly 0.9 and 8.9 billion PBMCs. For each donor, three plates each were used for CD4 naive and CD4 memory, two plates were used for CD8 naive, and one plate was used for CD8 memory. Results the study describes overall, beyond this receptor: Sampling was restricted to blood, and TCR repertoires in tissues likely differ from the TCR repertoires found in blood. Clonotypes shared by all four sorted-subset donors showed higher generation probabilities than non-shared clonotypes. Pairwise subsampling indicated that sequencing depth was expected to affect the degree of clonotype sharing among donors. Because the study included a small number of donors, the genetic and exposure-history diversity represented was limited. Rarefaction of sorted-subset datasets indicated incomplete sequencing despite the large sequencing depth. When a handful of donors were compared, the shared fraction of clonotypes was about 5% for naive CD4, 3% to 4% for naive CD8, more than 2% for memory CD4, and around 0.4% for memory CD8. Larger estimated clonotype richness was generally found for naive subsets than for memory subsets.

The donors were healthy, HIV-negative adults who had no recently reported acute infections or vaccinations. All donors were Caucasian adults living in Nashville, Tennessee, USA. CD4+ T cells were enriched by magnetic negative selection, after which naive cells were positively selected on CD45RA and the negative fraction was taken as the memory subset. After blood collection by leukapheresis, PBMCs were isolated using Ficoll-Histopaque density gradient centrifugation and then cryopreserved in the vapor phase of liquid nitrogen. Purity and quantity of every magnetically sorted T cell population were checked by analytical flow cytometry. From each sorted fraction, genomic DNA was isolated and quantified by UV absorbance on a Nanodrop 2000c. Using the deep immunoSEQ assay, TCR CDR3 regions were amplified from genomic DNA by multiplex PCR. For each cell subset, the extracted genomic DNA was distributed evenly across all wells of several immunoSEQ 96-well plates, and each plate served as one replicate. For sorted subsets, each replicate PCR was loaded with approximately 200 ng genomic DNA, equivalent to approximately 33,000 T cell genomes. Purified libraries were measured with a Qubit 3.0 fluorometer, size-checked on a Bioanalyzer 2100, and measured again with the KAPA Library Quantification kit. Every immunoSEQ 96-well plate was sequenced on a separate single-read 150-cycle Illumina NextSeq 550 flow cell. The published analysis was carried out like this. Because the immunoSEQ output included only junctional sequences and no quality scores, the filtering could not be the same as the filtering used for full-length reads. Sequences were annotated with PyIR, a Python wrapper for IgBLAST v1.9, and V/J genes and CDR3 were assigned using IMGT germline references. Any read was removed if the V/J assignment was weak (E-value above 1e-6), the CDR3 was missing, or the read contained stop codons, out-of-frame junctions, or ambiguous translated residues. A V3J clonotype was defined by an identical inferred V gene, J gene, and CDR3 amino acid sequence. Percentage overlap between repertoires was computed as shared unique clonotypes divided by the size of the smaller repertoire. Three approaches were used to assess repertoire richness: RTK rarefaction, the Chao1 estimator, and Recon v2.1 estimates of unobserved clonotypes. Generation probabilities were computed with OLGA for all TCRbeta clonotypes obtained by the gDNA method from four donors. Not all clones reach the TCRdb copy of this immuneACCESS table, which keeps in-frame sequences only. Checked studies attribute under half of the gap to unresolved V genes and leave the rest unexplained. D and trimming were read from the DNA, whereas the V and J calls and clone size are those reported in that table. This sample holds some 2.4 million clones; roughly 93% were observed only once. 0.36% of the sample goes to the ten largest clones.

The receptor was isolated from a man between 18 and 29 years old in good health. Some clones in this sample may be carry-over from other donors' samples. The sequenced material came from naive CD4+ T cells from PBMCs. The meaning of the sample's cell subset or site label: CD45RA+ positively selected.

The DNA sequence is TGTGCCAGCAGCTTAGACGCGGACGAGCAGTACTTC. This translates into CASSLDADEQYF. Recombination joined TRBV11-3 with TRBJ2-7; no D gene call is confident. Measured from the cysteine to the phenylalanine, the CDR3 is 12 residues long. Only the CDR3 DNA is retained, 36 bases long and in frame from the first base. The junction shows trimming of 0 bases on V and 5 bases on J, plus 5 bases between the germline ends. The germline V gene yields SGHNT for CDR1 and YENEEA for CDR2.